Listed below are T cell receptor beta chains from one sample, sequenced in a study of cytomegalovirus exposure and HLA in healthy donors. Method: immunoSEQ multiplex PCR; TCRdb's copy keeps in-frame clones and lacks some. This repertoire shows about 89,000 clones, under 85% found once; its top ten account for roughly 2.5%. Sequencing input: PBMCs. The receptors derive from a man aged 25-45 years in good health and CMV-seronegative. CDR3s include the opening cysteine and the closing phenylalanine or tryptophan. The order of the fields is D gene, clone size, V gene, J gene, CDR3 DNA, CDR3 protein. The D gene is left open where the match is weak. Clone size is given for some rows only: seen once, a few or many times, or a class if the clone is expanded.

TRBD1,-,TRBV19,TRBJ1-2,TGTGCCAGTACTATGGGGACAGTTAACTATGGCTACACCTTC,CASTMGTVNYGYTF
-,once,TRBV30,TRBJ2-7,TGTGCCTGGAGTGTATCTGGCGGAGGCCTCTCCTACGAGCAGTACTTC,CAWSVSGGGLSYEQYF
-,few,TRBV6-1,TRBJ2-7,TGTGCCAGCAGTGCTATGATGAAGTCGAGCGAGCAGTACTTC,CASSAMMKSSEQYF
-,once,TRBV25-1,TRBJ1-1,TGTGCCAGCGGGCAAGGGGTAAGCACTGAAGCTTTCTTT,CASGQGVSTEAFF
-,-,TRBV30,TRBJ2-7,TGTGCCTGGAGGGGGGCAGAGGGGGTTAGTGGCTACGAGCAGTACTTC,CAWRGAEGVSGYEQYF
TRBD1,-,TRBV28,TRBJ1-4,TGTGCCAGCAGTCCGGGACAGGTCGGCCTAAATGAAAAACTGTTTTTT,CASSPGQVGLNEKLFF
-,-,TRBV7-3,TRBJ1-1,TGTGCCAGCAGCTTAATTGGGGGGATCATGAACACTGAAGCTTTCTTT,CASSLIGGIMNTEAFF
-,-,TRBV19,TRBJ1-1,TGTGCCAGTACCTTGCAGTTGGGGGCCCTGAACACTGAAGCTTTCTTT,CASTLQLGALNTEAFF
TRBD1,-,TRBV2,TRBJ1-1,TGTGCCAGCGGTGGGACAGCCGGCGCTGAAGCTTTCTTT,CASGGTAGAEAFF
-,few,TRBV7-6,TRBJ1-5,TGTGCCAGCAGCGCGACCGGGGGTCAGCCCCAGCATTTT,CASSATGGQPQHF
-,-,TRBV7-9,TRBJ1-5,TGTGCCAGCAGCTTACGGGAGAATCAGCCCCAGCATTTT,CASSLRENQPQHF
-,-,TRBV12-5,TRBJ2-5,TGTGCTAGTGGTTTCGGGGGTCCTCAAGAGACCCAGTACTTC,CASGFGGPQETQYF
-,-,TRBV6-6,TRBJ1-2,TGTGCCAGCAGTTACTCGAGTGGCTACACCTTC,CASSYSSGYTF
-,-,TRBV7-8,TRBJ2-7,TGTGCCAGCAGCCCCCTAGGGGGTGGAAGCTACGAGCAGTACTTC,CASSPLGGGSYEQYF
-,few,TRBV7-8,TRBJ1-5,TGTGCCAGCAGCTTAGTGACGATGATGACAGATAATCAGCCCCAGCATTTT,CASSLVTMMTDNQPQHF
-,-,TRBV6-1,TRBJ1-1,TGTGCCAGCAGTGTATTGGTTGGATCGAATCCAGGGAACCAGGCTTTCTTT,CASSVLVGSNPGNQAFF
-,-,TRBV9,TRBJ1-1,TGTGCCAGCAGCGTAGCGAACAGTATGAACACTGAAGCTTTCTTT,CASSVANSMNTEAFF
-,-,TRBV25-1,TRBJ1-3,TGTGCCAGCAGTGCCCCTGGACAGAGCTCTGGAAACACCATATATTTT,CASSAPGQSSGNTIYF
TRBD2,-,TRBV7-9,TRBJ2-7,TGTGCCAGCAGCCCTATGAGATCTAGCGGGGGGATCTACGAGCAGTACTTC,CASSPMRSSGGIYEQYF
-,-,TRBV7-6,TRBJ1-3,TGTGCCAGCAGCCAGGGACACCGAAACACCATATATTTT,CASSQGHRNTIYF
-,-,TRBV5-4,TRBJ1-1,TGTGCCAGCAGCTTGGGCGGGAGTCCTGAAGCTTTCTTT,CASSLGGSPEAFF
-,once,TRBV6-5,TRBJ1-5,TGTGCCAGCAGTCCGGGACACCTTGGGAATCAGCCCCAGCATTTT,CASSPGHLGNQPQHF
TRBD1,-,TRBV5-4,TRBJ1-2,TGTGCCAGCAGCTTACCGGGACAGGGTTATGGCTACACCTTC,CASSLPGQGYGYTF
TRBD1,-,TRBV7-9,TRBJ2-5,TGTGCCAGCAGCGTCAGCCGACAGGGTCAAGAGACCCAGTACTTC,CASSVSRQGQETQYF
-,-,TRBV29-1,TRBJ1-5,TGCAGCGTTGGAGACGTCAATCAGCCCCAGCATTTT,CSVGDVNQPQHF
TRBD1,-,TRBV12-5,TRBJ1-4,TGTGCTAGTGGTTTGGCGACAGGGTTTGATGAAAAACTGTTTTTT,CASGLATGFDEKLFF
-,-,TRBV5-6,TRBJ1-6,TGTGCCAGCAGCTTTGTAAGGACTCTCTCCTATAATTCACCCCTCCACTTT,CASSFVRTLSYNSPLHF
TRBD1,-,TRBV5-4,TRBJ1-3,TGTGCCAGCAGCTTGACTACAGGGGCCTCTGGAAACACCATATATTTT,CASSLTTGASGNTIYF
-,-,TRBV18,TRBJ1-4,TGTGCCAGCTCACCGCAAACAGATGAAAAACTGTTTTTT,CASSPQTDEKLFF
-,-,TRBV9,TRBJ2-7,TGTGCCAGCAGCGTAGGGCAGGGAATGTACGAGCAGTACTTC,CASSVGQGMYEQYF
-,few,TRBV30,TRBJ1-1,TGTGCCTGGAACAGGGACCCGAACACTGAAGCTTTCTTT,CAWNRDPNTEAFF
-,-,TRBV18,TRBJ1-2,TGTGCCAGCTCACTTCTTGCGCCTTCTACCCTTGACATGGGTTATGGCTACACCTTC,CASSLLAPSTLDMGYGYTF
-,-,TRBV7-9,TRBJ1-2,TGTGCCAGCAGCTTAACAAATTACAAGCGAGCTAACTATGGCTACACCTTC,CASSLTNYKRANYGYTF
-,-,TRBV6-1,TRBJ1-2,TGTGCCAGCAGTGTCCTAGCTGGACAGATTAAGGAGTCTGGCTACACCTTC,CASSVLAGQIKESGYTF